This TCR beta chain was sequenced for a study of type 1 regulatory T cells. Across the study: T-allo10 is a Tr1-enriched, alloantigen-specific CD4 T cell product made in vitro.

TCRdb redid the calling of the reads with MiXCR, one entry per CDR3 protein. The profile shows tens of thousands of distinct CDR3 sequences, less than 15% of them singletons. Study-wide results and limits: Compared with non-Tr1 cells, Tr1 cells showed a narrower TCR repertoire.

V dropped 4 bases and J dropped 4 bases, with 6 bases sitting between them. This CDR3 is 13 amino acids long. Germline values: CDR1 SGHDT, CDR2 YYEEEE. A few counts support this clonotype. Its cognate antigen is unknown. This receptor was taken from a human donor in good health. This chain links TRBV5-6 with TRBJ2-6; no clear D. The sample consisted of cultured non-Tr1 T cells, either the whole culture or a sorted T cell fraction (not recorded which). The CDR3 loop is CASSVTGANVLTF. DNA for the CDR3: TGTGCCAGCAGCGTAACGGGGGCCAACGTCCTGACTTTC.